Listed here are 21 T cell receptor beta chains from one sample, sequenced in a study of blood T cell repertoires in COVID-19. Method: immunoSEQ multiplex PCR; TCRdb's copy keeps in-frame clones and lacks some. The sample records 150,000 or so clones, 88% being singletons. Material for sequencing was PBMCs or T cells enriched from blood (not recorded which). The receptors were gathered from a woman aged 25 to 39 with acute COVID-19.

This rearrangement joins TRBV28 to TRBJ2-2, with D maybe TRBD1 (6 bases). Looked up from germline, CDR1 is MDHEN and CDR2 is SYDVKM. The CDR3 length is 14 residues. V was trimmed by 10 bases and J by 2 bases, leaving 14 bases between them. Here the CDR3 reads CATLGHTNTGELFF. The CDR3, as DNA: TGTGCCACCTTGGGACACACAAACACCGGGGAGCTGTTTTTT.

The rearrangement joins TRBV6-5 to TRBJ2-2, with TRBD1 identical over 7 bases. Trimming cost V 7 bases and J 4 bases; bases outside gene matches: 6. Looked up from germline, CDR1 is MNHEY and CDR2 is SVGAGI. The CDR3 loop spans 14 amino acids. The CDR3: CASIRDRATGELFF. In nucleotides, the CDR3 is TGTGCCAGCATAAGAGACAGGGCCACCGGGGAGCTGTTTTTT.

This chain's CDR3 is CASSPTDRNTEAFF. The CDR3 DNA follows: TGTGCCAGCAGCCCCACGGACAGGAACACTGAAGCTTTCTTT. The gene calls are TRBV3-1 (or the pseudogene TRBV3-2) and TRBJ1-1; D is possibly TRBD1 (6 bases). This CDR3 spans 14 amino acids. Trimming removed 4 bases at V and 1 base at J, with 10 bases between. CDR1 is LGHDT, CDR2 YNNKEL, per germline (reference sequence).

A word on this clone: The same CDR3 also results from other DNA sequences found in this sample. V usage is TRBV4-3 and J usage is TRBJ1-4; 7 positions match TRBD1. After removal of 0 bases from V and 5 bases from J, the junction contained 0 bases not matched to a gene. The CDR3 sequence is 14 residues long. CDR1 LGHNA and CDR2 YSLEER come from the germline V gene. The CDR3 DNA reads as TGCGCCAGCAGCCAAGAGACAGGGAATGAAAAACTGTTTTTT. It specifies CASSQETGNEKLFF.

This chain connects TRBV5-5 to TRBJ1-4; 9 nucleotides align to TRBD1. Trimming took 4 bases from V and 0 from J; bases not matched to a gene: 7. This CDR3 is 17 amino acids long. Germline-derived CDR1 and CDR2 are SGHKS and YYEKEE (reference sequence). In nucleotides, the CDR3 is TGTGCCAGCAGCATGGACAGGGGATCTTCAACTAATGAAAAACTGTTTTTT. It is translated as CASSMDRGSSTNEKLFF.

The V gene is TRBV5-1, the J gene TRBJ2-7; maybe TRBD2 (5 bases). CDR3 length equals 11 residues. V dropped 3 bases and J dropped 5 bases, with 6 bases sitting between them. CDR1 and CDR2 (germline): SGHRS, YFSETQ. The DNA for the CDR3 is TGCGCCAGCAGCTCGGGAAACGAGCAGTACTTC. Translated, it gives CASSSGNEQYF.

The DNA of the CDR3 is TGTGCCAGCAGCCCTTCAAACCGGGGAAACTCTGGAAACACCATATATTTT. Encoded protein: CASSPSNRGNSGNTIYF. The chain recombines TRBV7-2 with TRBJ1-3; D unresolved. V lost 5 bases, J lost 0 bases, and 17 bases lay in between. The CDR3 is 17 residues long. Germline V gene data show CDR1 as SGHTA and CDR2 as FQGNSA.

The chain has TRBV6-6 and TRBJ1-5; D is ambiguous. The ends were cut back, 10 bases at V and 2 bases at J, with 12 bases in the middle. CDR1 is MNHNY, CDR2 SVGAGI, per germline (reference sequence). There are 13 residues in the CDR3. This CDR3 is CATVRDRNQPQHF. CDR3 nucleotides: TGTGCCACCGTCCGGGATCGCAATCAGCCCCAGCATTTT.

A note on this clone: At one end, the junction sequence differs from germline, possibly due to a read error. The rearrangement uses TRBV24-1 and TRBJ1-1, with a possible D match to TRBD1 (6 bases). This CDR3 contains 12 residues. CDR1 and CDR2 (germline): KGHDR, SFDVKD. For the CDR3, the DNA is TGTGCCACCAGTCCTGTGGGGGGGGCCCTGCTATTT. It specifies CATSPVGGALLF.

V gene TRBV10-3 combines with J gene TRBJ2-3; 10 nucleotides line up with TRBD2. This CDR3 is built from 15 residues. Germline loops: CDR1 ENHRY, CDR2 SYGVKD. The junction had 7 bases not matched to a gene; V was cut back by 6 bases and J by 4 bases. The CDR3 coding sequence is TGTGCCATCAGCGAAGCGGGAGGGCCGCCAGATACGCAGTATTTT. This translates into CAISEAGGPPDTQYF.

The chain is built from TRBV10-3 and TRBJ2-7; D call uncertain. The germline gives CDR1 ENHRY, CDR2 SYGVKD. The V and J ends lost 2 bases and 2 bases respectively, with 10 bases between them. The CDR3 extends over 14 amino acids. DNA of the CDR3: TGTGCCATCAGTGAGCCCCGACAACCCTACGAGCAGTACTTC. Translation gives CAISEPRQPYEQYF.

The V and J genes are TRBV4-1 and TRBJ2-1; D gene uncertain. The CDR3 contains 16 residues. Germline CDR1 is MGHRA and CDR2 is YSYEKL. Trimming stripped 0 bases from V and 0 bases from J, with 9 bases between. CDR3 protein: CASSQDHAHSYNEQFF. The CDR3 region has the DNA TGCGCCAGCAGCCAAGATCATGCACACTCCTACAATGAGCAGTTCTTC.

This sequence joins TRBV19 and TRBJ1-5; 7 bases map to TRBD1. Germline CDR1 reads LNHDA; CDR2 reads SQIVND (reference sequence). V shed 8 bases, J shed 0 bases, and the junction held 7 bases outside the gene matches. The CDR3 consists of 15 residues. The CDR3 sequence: CASYRGVNSNQPQHF. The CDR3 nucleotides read TGTGCCAGTTACAGGGGAGTCAATAGCAATCAGCCCCAGCATTTT.

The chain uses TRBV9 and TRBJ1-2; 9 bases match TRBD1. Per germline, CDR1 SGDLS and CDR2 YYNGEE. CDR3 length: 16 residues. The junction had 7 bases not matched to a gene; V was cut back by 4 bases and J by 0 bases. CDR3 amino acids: CASSWDREGANYGYTF. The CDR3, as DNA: TGTGCCAGCAGCTGGGACAGGGAAGGGGCTAACTATGGCTACACCTTC.

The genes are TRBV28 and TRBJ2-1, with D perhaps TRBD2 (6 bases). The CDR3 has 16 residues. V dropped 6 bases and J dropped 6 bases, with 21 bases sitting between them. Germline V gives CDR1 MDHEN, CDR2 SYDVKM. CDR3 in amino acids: CASRGGDSRFSNEQFF. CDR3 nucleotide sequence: TGTGCCAGCAGGGGGGGTGACAGTCGATTCAGCAATGAGCAGTTCTTC.

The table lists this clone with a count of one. The CDR3 region is CASSLSELAYEQYF. The CDR3 coding sequence is TGTGCCAGCAGCTTGTCCGAACTAGCCTACGAGCAGTACTTC. The chain couples TRBV5-5 to TRBJ2-7; maybe TRBD2 (5 bases). V shed 1 base and J shed 2 bases, with 10 bases lying between them. The CDR3 runs to 14 residues. CDR1 SGHKS and CDR2 YYEKEE come from the germline V gene (reference sequence).

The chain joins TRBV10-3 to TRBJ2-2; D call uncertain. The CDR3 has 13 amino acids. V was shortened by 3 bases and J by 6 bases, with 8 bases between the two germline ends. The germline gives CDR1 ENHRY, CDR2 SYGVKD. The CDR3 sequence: CAISDISAGELFF. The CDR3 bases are TGTGCCATCAGTGATATTTCGGCCGGGGAGCTGTTTTTT.

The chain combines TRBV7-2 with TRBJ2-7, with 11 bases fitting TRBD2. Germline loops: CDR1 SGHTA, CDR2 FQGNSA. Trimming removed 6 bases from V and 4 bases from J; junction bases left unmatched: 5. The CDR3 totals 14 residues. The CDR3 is CASRPTSGSYEQYF. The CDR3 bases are TGTGCCAGCAGGCCTACTAGCGGGAGTTACGAGCAGTACTTC. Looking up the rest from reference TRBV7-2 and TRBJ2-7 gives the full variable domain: GAGVSQSPSNKVTEKGKDVELRCDPISGHTALYWYRQSLGQGLEFLIYFQGNSAPDKSGLPSDRFSAERTGGSVSTLTIQRTQQEDSAVYLCASRPTSGSYEQYFGPGTRLTVT.

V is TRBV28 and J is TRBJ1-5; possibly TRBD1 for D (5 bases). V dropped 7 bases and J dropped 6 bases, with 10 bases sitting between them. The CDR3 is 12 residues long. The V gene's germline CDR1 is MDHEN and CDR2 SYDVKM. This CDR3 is CASTGYSQPQHF. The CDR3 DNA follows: TGTGCCAGCACAGGGTACAGTCAGCCCCAGCATTTT.

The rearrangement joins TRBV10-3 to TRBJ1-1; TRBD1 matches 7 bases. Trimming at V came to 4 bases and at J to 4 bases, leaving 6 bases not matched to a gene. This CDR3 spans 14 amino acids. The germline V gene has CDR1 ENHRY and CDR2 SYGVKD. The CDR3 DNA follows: TGTGCCATCAGTGCCGGACCAGGGGGCACTGAAGCTTTCTTT. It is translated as CAISAGPGGTEAFF.

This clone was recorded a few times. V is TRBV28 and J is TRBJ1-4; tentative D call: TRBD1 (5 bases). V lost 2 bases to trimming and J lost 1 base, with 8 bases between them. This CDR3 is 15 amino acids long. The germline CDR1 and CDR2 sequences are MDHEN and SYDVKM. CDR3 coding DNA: TGTGCCAGCAGTTTAGGGGGGGTAACTAATGAAAAACTGTTTTTT. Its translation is CASSLGGVTNEKLFF.